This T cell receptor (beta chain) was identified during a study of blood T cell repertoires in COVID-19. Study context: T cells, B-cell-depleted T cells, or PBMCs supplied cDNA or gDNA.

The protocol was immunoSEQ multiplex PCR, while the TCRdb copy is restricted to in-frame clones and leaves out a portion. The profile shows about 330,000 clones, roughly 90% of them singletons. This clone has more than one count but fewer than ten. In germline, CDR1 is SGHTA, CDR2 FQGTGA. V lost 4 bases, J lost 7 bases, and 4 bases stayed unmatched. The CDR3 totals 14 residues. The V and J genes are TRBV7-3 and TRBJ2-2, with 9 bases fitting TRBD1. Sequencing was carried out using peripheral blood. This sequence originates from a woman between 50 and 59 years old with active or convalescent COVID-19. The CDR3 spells CASSSGQGSGELFF. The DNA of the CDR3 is TGTGCCAGCAGCTCAGGACAGGGGAGCGGGGAGCTGTTTTTT.